One and the same sample provided the 21 T cell receptor beta chains below, sequenced in a study of blood T cell repertoires in COVID-19. The repertoire was sequenced with immunoSEQ multiplex PCR; TCRdb's copy has only in-frame clones and lacks some. The table lists around 230,000 clones, more than 80% of them singletons. Sequences were obtained from PBMCs or T cells enriched from blood (not recorded which). These receptors were collected from a man aged 35-49 years who had recovered from COVID-19.

The genes are TRBV5-1 and TRBJ1-3, with 8 bases aligning to TRBD1. The V gene's germline CDR1 is SGHRS and CDR2 YFSETQ. The CDR3 extends over 14 amino acids. The trim removed 5 bases at V and 4 bases at J, leaving 5 bases unmatched. CDR3 nucleotides: TGCGCCAGCAGGCCCGACAGGGGAGGAAACACCATATATTTT. Amino acids: CASRPDRGGNTIYF.

This sequence joins TRBV19 and TRBJ2-7; D is perhaps TRBD2 (6 bases). The CDR3 spans 14 residues. V lost 3 bases and J lost 6, with 15 bases in between. Germline loops: CDR1 LNHDA, CDR2 SQIVND (reference sequence). The CDR3 reads CASSIGTGVREQYF. CDR3 DNA sequence: TGTGCCAGTAGTATTGGTACGGGGGTTCGCGAGCAGTACTTC.

The J gene is TRBJ1-6, the V gene TRBV4-1; 10 bases fit TRBD1. The CDR3 has 14 residues. Germline CDR1 and CDR2: MGHRA and YSYEKL. J gave up 13 bases and V 5 bases, and 8 bases lay outside the gene matches. The CDR3 loop is CASSTRDRGSPLHF. Written as DNA, the CDR3 is TGCGCCAGCAGCACCCGGGACAGGGGATCTCCCCTCCACTTT.

V is TRBV2 and J is TRBJ1-6; 7 bases line up with TRBD1. The CDR3 is 14 amino acids. From germline, CDR1 is SNHLY and CDR2 FYNNEI. The trim removed 6 bases at V and 5 bases at J, leaving 4 bases unmatched. Written as DNA, the CDR3 is TGTGCCAGCAGAAGGGACAGCAATAATTCACCCCTCCACTTT. It translates to CASRRDSNNSPLHF.

This chain uses TRBV7-9 with TRBJ2-1; D possibly corresponds to TRBD2 (5 bases). The germline gives CDR1 SEHNR, CDR2 FQNEAQ (reference sequence). This CDR3 spans 11 amino acids. V dropped 6 bases and J dropped 10 bases, with 10 bases sitting between them. The CDR3 is CASRLSGEQFF. CDR3 DNA sequence: TGTGCCAGCAGACTTTCGGGGGAGCAGTTCTTC.

This chain links TRBV12-3 or TRBV12-4 with TRBJ1-2, with 9 bases lining up with TRBD1. CDR3 length: 13 residues. J was trimmed by 10 bases and V by 6 bases; bases with no gene match: 9. The CDR3, as DNA: TGTGCCAGCAGCCTTAGACAGGGGGGCGACTACACCTTC. This codes for CASSLRQGGDYTF.

The V and J genes are TRBV30 and TRBJ1-2; D might be TRBD1 (5 bases). Germline V gene sequence: CDR1 GTSNPN, CDR2 SVGIG (reference sequence). The V end lost 2 bases, the J end lost 6 bases, and 16 bases lay between the germline ends. The CDR3 covers 14 residues. As DNA, the CDR3 is TGTGCCTGGAGTCAGGTCGGAGGGGTGGATGGCTACACCTTC. Translating it yields CAWSQVGGVDGYTF.

CDR3 protein: CASSPRPDRVNEKLFF. CDR3 nucleotides: TGCGCCAGCAGCCCGCGCCCCGACAGGGTTAATGAAAAACTGTTTTTT. This chain connects TRBV5-1 to TRBJ1-4, with 7 bases lining up with TRBD1. CDR3 length: 16 amino acids. Per germline, CDR1 SGHRS and CDR2 YFSETQ. V shed 4 bases, J shed 4 bases, and the junction held 10 bases outside the gene matches. The variable domain in full, completed from reference TRBV5-1 and TRBJ1-4, reads KAGVTQTPRYLIKTRGQQVTLSCSPISGHRSVSWYQQTPGQGLQFLFEYFSETQRNKGNFPGRFSGRQFSNSRSEMNVSTLELGDSALYLCASSPRPDRVNEKLFFGSGTQLSVL.

The V call is TRBV4-2, the J call TRBJ1-4, with TRBD1 identical over 11 bases. This CDR3 is built from 16 residues. V trimming: 0 bases; J trimming: 7 bases; junction bases outside the gene matches: 4. Germline values: CDR1 LGHNA, CDR2 YNFKEQ. CDR3 DNA sequence: TGTGCCAGCAGCCAAGACCGGACAGGGGGCTTTGAAAAACTGTTTTTT. Translated: CASSQDRTGGFEKLFF.

This clone was picked up one time. The chain recombines TRBV7-2 with TRBJ1-2; 8 bases fit TRBD1. After removal of 2 bases from V and 7 bases from J, the junction contained 3 bases not matched to a gene. From germline, CDR1 is SGHTA and CDR2 FQGNSA. CDR3 size: 13 residues. The CDR3 sequence is CASSLLQGAGYTF. The CDR3 DNA sequence: TGTGCCAGCAGCTTACTCCAGGGGGCTGGCTACACCTTC. Supplemented by reference TRBV7-2 and TRBJ1-2, the full variable domain reads GAGVSQSPSNKVTEKGKDVELRCDPISGHTALYWYRQSLGQGLEFLIYFQGNSAPDKSGLPSDRFSAERTGGSVSTLTIQRTQQEDSAVYLCASSLLQGAGYTFGSGTRLTVV.

The V gene is TRBV19, the J gene TRBJ1-2; no clear D gene. Between the trimmed V and J ends, which lost 7 bases and 2 bases, there was a span of 8 bases. The CDR3 spans 12 residues. CDR1 is LNHDA, CDR2 SQIVND, per germline (reference sequence). The CDR3 bases are TGTGCCAGTAAAGCAGGAAACTATGGCTACACCTTC. As protein: CASKAGNYGYTF.

Of note for this clone: Other DNA variants within this sample encode the same CDR3. V is TRBV18 and J is TRBJ1-3, with 12 bases lining up with TRBD1. The CDR3 is 16 amino acids. Germline V lookup: CDR1 KGHSH, CDR2 LQKENI. V was pared by 3 bases and J by 2 bases, with 2 bases of the junction left unmatched. The CDR3 reads CASSPGQGATGNTIYF. CDR3 sequence (DNA): TGTGCCAGCTCACCGGGACAGGGGGCGACTGGAAACACCATATATTTT.

This chain uses TRBV4-1 with TRBJ2-7; 9 bases are shared with TRBD1. The CDR3 is 15 amino acids. Germline-derived CDR1 and CDR2 are MGHRA and YSYEKL. V shed 5 bases, J shed 2 bases, and the junction held 7 bases outside the gene matches. This CDR3 reads CASSSRQGGTYEQYF. The CDR3 DNA is TGCGCCAGCAGCTCTCGACAGGGGGGGACCTACGAGCAGTACTTC.

The rearrangement uses TRBV27 and TRBJ1-1; 7 bases match TRBD1. Germline trimming cut 2 bases from V and 2 bases from J; bases unmatched to any gene: 2. The CDR3 is made up of 14 amino acids. Germline V gives CDR1 MNHEY, CDR2 SMNVEV (reference sequence). Here the CDR3 DNA reads TGTGCCAGCAGTTTAGGGACAGCAAACACTGAAGCTTTCTTT. Its protein is CASSLGTANTEAFF.

V is TRBV19 and J is TRBJ2-2, with D hard to call. V dropped 7 bases and J dropped 1 base, with 16 bases sitting between them. The germline V gene encodes CDR1 LNHDA and CDR2 SQIVND (reference sequence). This CDR3 spans 16 amino acids. CDR3 amino acids: CASKPPGTRNTGELFF. The CDR3, as DNA: TGTGCCAGTAAACCTCCAGGAACACGGAACACCGGGGAGCTGTTTTTT.

The chain is built from TRBV5-1 and TRBJ1-4; D call uncertain. Trimming stripped 2 bases from V and 4 bases from J, with 9 bases between. Per the germline V gene, CDR1 is SGHRS and CDR2 is YFSETQ. The CDR3 extends over 14 amino acids. This CDR3 reads CASSLSTHNEKLFF. The CDR3 DNA reads TGCGCCAGCAGCTTAAGCACGCATAATGAAAAACTGTTTTTT.

The chain couples TRBV30 to TRBJ1-1; D is perhaps TRBD1 (6 bases). The CDR3 spans 13 residues. Trimming took 2 bases from V and 5 from J, leaving 12 bases between them. From germline, CDR1 is GTSNPN and CDR2 SVGIG (reference sequence). The CDR3 bases are TGTGCCTGGAGTACAGGGTTGGGAACTGAAGCTTTCTTT. Its protein product is CAWSTGLGTEAFF. The full variable domain, rest sourced from reference TRBV30 and TRBJ1-1, is SQTIHQWPATLVQPVGSPLSLECTVEGTSNPNLYWYRQAAGRGLQLLFYSVGIGQISSEVPQNLSASRPQDRQFILSSKKLLLSDSGFYLCAWSTGLGTEAFFGQGTRLTVV.

V is TRBV7-6 and J is TRBJ2-7; TRBD1 might be the D (6 bases). Per germline, CDR1 SGHVS and CDR2 FNYEAQ. Trimming shortened V by 2 bases and J by 2 bases, and 13 bases separated the two germline ends. There are 15 residues in the CDR3. The CDR3 nucleotides are TGTGCCAGCAGCTTATCGGACAGCAAGACCTACGAGCAGTACTTC. Its protein product is CASSLSDSKTYEQYF. The variable domain in full, completed from reference TRBV7-6 and TRBJ2-7, reads GAGVSQSPRYKVTKRGQDVALRCDPISGHVSLYWYRQALGQGPEFLTYFNYEAQQDKSGLPNDRFSAERPEGSISTLTIQRTEQRDSAMYRCASSLSDSKTYEQYFGPGTRLTVT.

This clone came up once. This chain joins TRBV5-1 and TRBJ2-1; 7 bases line up with TRBD2. J lost 0 bases, V lost 2 bases, and 2 bases had no gene match. Germline values: CDR1 SGHRS, CDR2 YFSETQ. This CDR3 contains 15 residues. Here the CDR3 reads CASSFGGSSYNEQFF. Here the CDR3 DNA reads TGCGCCAGCAGCTTCGGGGGGAGCTCCTACAATGAGCAGTTCTTC.

The chain has TRBV19 and TRBJ1-1; no firm D call. The CDR3 contains 14 residues. Germline CDR1 and CDR2: LNHDA and SQIVND (reference sequence). Between the trimmed V and J ends, which lost 1 base and 0 bases, there was a span of 6 bases. The CDR3 loop reads CASSIVAVNTEAFF. CDR3 nucleotide sequence: TGTGCCAGTAGTATAGTCGCAGTGAACACTGAAGCTTTCTTT.

The V call is TRBV19, the J call TRBJ2-7; tentatively, D is TRBD1 (6 bases). In germline, CDR1 is LNHDA, CDR2 SQIVND (reference sequence). V was pared by 5 bases and J by 1 base, with 24 bases between. The CDR3 has 18 residues. The CDR3 protein is CASSCPLPRTAFSYEQYF. DNA of the CDR3: TGTGCCAGTAGTTGCCCTCTGCCCCGGACAGCTTTTTCCTACGAGCAGTACTTC.